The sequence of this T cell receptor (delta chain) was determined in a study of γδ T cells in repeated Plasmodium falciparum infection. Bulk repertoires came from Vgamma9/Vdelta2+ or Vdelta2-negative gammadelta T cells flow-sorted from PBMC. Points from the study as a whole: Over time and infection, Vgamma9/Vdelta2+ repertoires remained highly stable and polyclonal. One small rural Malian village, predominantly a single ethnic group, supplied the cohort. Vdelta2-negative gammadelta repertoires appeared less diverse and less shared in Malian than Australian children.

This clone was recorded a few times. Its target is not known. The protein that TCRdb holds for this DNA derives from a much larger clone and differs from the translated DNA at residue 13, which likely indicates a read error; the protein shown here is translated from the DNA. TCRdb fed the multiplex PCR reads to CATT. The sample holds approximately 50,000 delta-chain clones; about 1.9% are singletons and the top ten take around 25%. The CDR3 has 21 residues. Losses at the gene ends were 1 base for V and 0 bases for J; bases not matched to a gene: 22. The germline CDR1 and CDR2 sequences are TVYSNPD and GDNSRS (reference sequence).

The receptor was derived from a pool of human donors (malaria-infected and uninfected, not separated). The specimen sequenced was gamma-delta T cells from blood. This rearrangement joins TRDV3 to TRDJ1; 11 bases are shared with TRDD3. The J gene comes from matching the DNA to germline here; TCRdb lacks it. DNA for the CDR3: TGTGCCTTTACCTACCCCTCCTACTGGGGGATAGCAGCCTTGTACACCGATAAACTCATCTTT. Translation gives CAFTYPSYWGIAALYTDKLIF.